This TCR beta chain was captured in a study of OX40 agonist ivuxolimab in advanced cancers. Findings and caveats of the study: Some nonresponders also had low normalized T-cell clonal expansion. Partial responders at 0.1-3.0 mg/kg had among the lowest clonal expansion.

CDR1 and CDR2 from the germline V gene are MNHEY and SMNVEV (reference sequence). The CDR3 spans 16 residues. The trim removed 6 bases at V and 0 bases at J, leaving 8 bases unmatched. Repertoires were generated with immunoSEQ multiplex PCR, while TCRdb's copy carries only in-frame clones and drops some. The sample contains 5,200 or so clones, approximately 64% of which appear only once. About this clone itself: What it recognizes is unknown.

The sequence derives from an adult with an advanced solid tumor such as melanoma, head and neck, liver or kidney cancer. This chain links TRBV27 with TRBJ2-1; 7 nucleotides align to TRBD1. Sequenced here: CD4+ or CD8+ T cells sorted from blood, sampled in a trial of the OX40 agonist ivuxolimab. This CDR3 reads CASREAQGVSYNEQFF. The CDR3 DNA reads as TGTGCCAGCAGGGAGGCTCAGGGGGTCTCCTACAATGAGCAGTTCTTC.